This T cell receptor beta chain was observed in a study of T cells in Graves' hyperthyroidism and ophthalmopathy. Looking at the study overall: Sampling of peripheral blood happened at initial diagnosis, prior to any treatment.

CDR3 length equals 14 residues. CDR1 and CDR2 from the germline V gene are SGHKS and YYEKEE (reference sequence). The V segment lost 5 bases and the J segment 4 bases; nucleotides outside the gene matches: 7. Study-level findings and limits: Stable hyperthyroidism and ophthalmopathy were separated using 13 V-J signatures.

Template material for amplifying TCR beta CDR3 regions consisted of RNA transcripts. Researchers ran a first-round RT-PCR on the TCR CDR3 using the HTBI primer set. TCRdb fed the multiplex PCR reads into MiXCR, producing one record per CDR3 protein. This table holds about 690,000 distinct CDR3 sequences, 17% found once. A patient was excluded if there was uncontrolled infection, other autoimmune disease, pregnancy or lactation. Comments on this clonotype: The antigen is unknown.

Sequencing was carried out using blood. V and J are TRBV5-5 and TRBJ2-5; 8 bases are a match to TRBD1. The clonotype originates from a man aged 50 or older with Graves' hyperthyroidism. This chain's CDR3 is CASRITGGSETQYF. CDR3 DNA: TGTGCCAGCAGGATAACAGGGGGATCAGAGACCCAGTACTTC. Based on the CDR3 plus reference TRBV5-5 and TRBJ2-5, the full variable domain is DAGVTQSPTHLIKTRGQQVTLRCSPISGHKSVSWYQQVLGQGPQFIFQYYEKEERGRGNFPDRFSARQFPNYSSELNVNALLLGDSALYLCASRITGGSETQYFGPGTRLLVL.